This T cell receptor beta chain was recovered during a study of T cell responses to AZD1222 COVID-19 vaccine. Study results and limitations: At baseline, seropositivity was found in only a handful of AZD1222 recipients. Clonal diversity was possibly underestimated; the donors were predominantly white British and more often female. Among vaccine-associated CD4 TCRs, coverage spanned spike, with dominance at 160-218 and 743-854.

Comments on this clone: Its cognate antigen is unknown.

Produced via immunoSEQ multiplex PCR; TCRdb's table is partial and in-frame only. The sample carries just over 8,000 clones, approximately 90% recorded once. Trimming pared 3 bases from V and 8 bases from J, leaving 22 bases between. This CDR3 region has 16 residues. Germline CDR1 is SEHNR and CDR2 is FQNEAQ (reference sequence). The sample in question was peripheral blood, obtained 28 days after the second AZD1222 dose. V usage is TRBV7-9 and J usage is TRBJ1-2; D might be TRBD1 (5 bases). This receptor was identified in an adult who received the AZD1222 COVID-19 vaccine. This CDR3 reads CASSLSPAGTLSGYTF. In DNA form, the CDR3 reads TGTGCCAGCAGCTTGAGTCCCGCAGGGACCTTAAGCGGCTACACCTTC. The full variable domain, in which reference TRBV7-9 and TRBJ1-2 provide the parts outside the CDR3, is DTGVSQNPRHKITKRGQNVTFRCDPISEHNRLYWYRQTLGQGPEFLTYFQNEAQLEKSRLLSDRFSAERPKGSFSTLEIQRTEQGDSAMYLCASSLSPAGTLSGYTFGSGTRLTVV.